One and the same sample provided the 10 T cell receptor beta chains below, sequenced in a study of Ad26.COV2.S vaccination and SARS-CoV-2 variants. Regarding treatment: some 20 received Ad26.COV2.S at low or high dose, single or two shots; about 5 received placebo; per-sample allocation not given. The samples date from day 63 after the first vaccine or placebo injection. The table came from immunoSEQ multiplex PCR; TCRdb's copy has only in-frame clones and leaves some out. Of a few hundred thousand clones in the sample, 90% were seen once. Sequenced here: peripheral blood, sampled in a trial of Ad26.COV2.S vaccine versus placebo. These receptors came from a person aged 18-60 years who received the Ad26.COV2.S COVID-19 vaccine or a placebo.

The rearrangement uses TRBV19 and TRBJ2-7; 11 nucleotides agree with TRBD2. The V and J ends lost 6 bases and 4 bases, in that order; junction bases with no gene match: 5. The CDR3 is 14 amino acids. Germline V gene sequence: CDR1 LNHDA, CDR2 SQIVND (reference sequence). The DNA for the CDR3 is TGTGCCAGTAGCCGACTAGCGGGGCTTTACGAGCAGTACTTC. Its protein is CASSRLAGLYEQYF.

The chain joins TRBV5-1 to TRBJ1-3; D ambiguous. Trimming removed 0 bases at V and 2 bases at J, with 6 bases between. The V gene's germline CDR1 is SGHRS and CDR2 YFSETQ. The CDR3 is 14 amino acids. The CDR3: CASSLEGTGNTIYF. The CDR3, as DNA: TGCGCCAGCAGCTTGGAAGGTACTGGAAACACCATATATTTT.

V gene TRBV19 combines with J gene TRBJ2-3; a possible D gene is TRBD2 (6 bases). The CDR3 is made up of 18 amino acids. Trimming took 4 bases from V and 2 from J, leaving 22 bases between them. Germline V gives CDR1 LNHDA, CDR2 SQIVND (reference sequence). The CDR3 sequence is CASSNALGGGINTDTQYF. The CDR3 DNA reads as TGTGCCAGTAGTAACGCCCTGGGGGGAGGAATCAACACAGATACGCAGTATTTT.

The genes are TRBV4-3 and TRBJ1-2; 8 bases are shared with TRBD1. This CDR3 is 14 amino acids long. In germline, CDR1 is LGHNA, CDR2 YSLEER. The J segment lost 7 bases and the V segment lost 2 bases, leaving 6 bases of the junction unmatched. CDR3 nucleotide sequence: TGCGCCAGCAGCCAACCCCAGGGGGCCGGTGGCTACACCTTC. It translates to CASSQPQGAGGYTF.

J is TRBJ2-5 and V is TRBV29-1, with 8 positions matching TRBD1. The CDR3 sequence is 15 residues long. Trimming cost V 6 bases and J 2 bases; bases outside gene matches: 11. Per the germline V gene, CDR1 is SQVTM and CDR2 is ANQGSEA. This chain's CDR3 is CSVYQGAVAQETQYF. The CDR3 coding sequence is TGCAGCGTGTACCAGGGGGCCGTAGCACAAGAGACCCAGTACTTC.

The V call is TRBV6-5, the J call TRBJ1-1; D perhaps matches TRBD1 (5 bases). Germline V CDR1 and CDR2: MNHEY, SVGAGI. V was pared by 5 bases and J by 5 bases, with 18 bases between. There are 15 residues in the CDR3. The CDR3 spells CASSREGLGQTEAFF. The CDR3 DNA reads as TGTGCCAGCAGTCGCGAGGGACTAGGGCAAACTGAAGCTTTCTTT.

The chain employs TRBV29-1 and TRBJ2-2; tentative D call: TRBD1 (6 bases). CDR3 length: 13 residues. Trimming removed 7 bases from V and 0 bases from J, with 9 bases in between. Per the germline V gene, CDR1 is SQVTM and CDR2 is ANQGSEA. The CDR3 coding sequence is TGCAGCGGCACAGGGACGAACACCGGGGAGCTGTTTTTT. Amino acids: CSGTGTNTGELFF.

This clone was found once. The chain couples TRBV7-6 to TRBJ2-1; 9 bases are shared with TRBD2. The germline CDR1 and CDR2 sequences are SGHVS and FNYEAQ. The length of the CDR3 is 15 residues. V lost 5 bases to trimming and J lost 6 bases; unmatched junction nucleotides: 8. The DNA for the CDR3 is TGTGCCAGCAGCCAGGGACTAGCTACGGGCAATGAGCAGTTCTTC. Its translation is CASSQGLATGNEQFF.

V is TRBV28 and J is TRBJ2-3; 7 bases line up with TRBD2. Germline V lookup: CDR1 MDHEN, CDR2 SYDVKM. V lost 3 bases to trimming and J lost 0 bases; unmatched junction nucleotides: 6. CDR3 size: 16 residues. CDR3 DNA sequence: TGTGCCAGCAGTTTTAGTAGCGGGTCTAGCACAGATACGCAGTATTTT. This encodes CASSFSSGSSTDTQYF.

This chain joins TRBV21-1 and TRBJ2-1; the table's D gene call, TRBD2, was not cross checked with the DNA. TRBV21-1 is a recognized pseudogene. CDR3 size: 19 residues. The CDR3 is CASSKARLARTYLYNEQFF. For the CDR3, the DNA is TGTGCCAGCAGCAAAGCTCGACTAGCACGAACCTATCTCTACAATGAGCAGTTCTTC.